The 16 T cell receptor beta chains below come from one sample, sequenced in a study of shared clonotypes between healthy human individuals. Assay: immunoSEQ multiplex PCR; the TCRdb copy retains only in-frame clones and omits some. The sample shows more than 2,000,000 clones, approximately 93% of them seen only once. The source material was naive CD4+ T cells from PBMCs. As for subset: CD45RA+ positively selected. The receptor set was obtained from a man aged 18 to 30 in good health. Some clones in this sample may be carry-over from other donors' samples.

This rearrangement joins TRBV30 to TRBJ2-3, with D tentatively TRBD2 (6 bases). This CDR3 has 14 residues. V lost 5 bases to trimming and J lost 8 bases, with 20 bases between them. Germline loops: CDR1 GTSNPN, CDR2 SVGIG (reference sequence). In DNA, the CDR3 is TGTGCCTGGTTGGCCGGGAGTGGGTCGGGTACGCAGTATTTT. Its protein is CAWLAGSGSGTQYF.

The genes are TRBV10-3 and TRBJ1-1; TRBD1 might be the D (6 bases). The CDR3 covers 13 residues. V was clipped by 6 bases and J by 1 base, with 9 bases between them. CDR1 and CDR2 from the germline V gene are ENHRY and SYGVKD. The CDR3 nucleotides are TGTGCCATCAGAACAGGGCCGAACACTGAAGCTTTCTTT. Translated, it gives CAIRTGPNTEAFF.

In regard to this clone: The sample contains more than one DNA sequence encoding this CDR3. The chain employs TRBV5-1 and TRBJ2-7, with 8 bases that match TRBD1. V gave up 4 bases and J gave up 3 bases; unmatched junction bases: 6. Germline V gives CDR1 SGHRS, CDR2 YFSETQ. The CDR3 has 14 residues. CDR3 DNA: TGCGCCAGCAGCAACGGACAGGGCCTCTACGAGCAGTACTTC. Its protein is CASSNGQGLYEQYF.

The rearrangement links TRBV11-2 to TRBJ2-2; 12 bases fit TRBD2. The CDR3 contains 18 residues. Looked up from germline, CDR1 is SGHAT and CDR2 is FQNNGV. The junction had 7 bases not matched to a gene; V was cut back by 3 bases and J by 2 bases. The CDR3, as DNA: TGTGCCAGCAGCTTCAGAAAACTAGCGGGAGGTAACACCGGGGAGCTGTTTTTT. Its translation is CASSFRKLAGGNTGELFF.

The chain joins TRBV6-4 to TRBJ2-1; 9 nucleotides line up with TRBD2. V trimming: 0 bases; J trimming: 3 bases; junction bases outside the gene matches: 6. Germline-derived CDR1 and CDR2 are MRHNA and SNTAGT. The CDR3 length is 17 residues. CDR3 protein: CASSDSPREGFYNEQFF. The CDR3 bases are TGTGCCAGCAGTGACTCCCCGCGGGAGGGTTTCTACAATGAGCAGTTCTTC.

The J gene is TRBJ2-2, the V gene TRBV6-1, with a weak D call TRBD2 (6 bases). The V end was cut by 10 bases, the J end by 4 bases, with 19 bases between. In germline, CDR1 is MNHNS, CDR2 SASEGT. The CDR3 has 15 residues. DNA of the CDR3: TGTGCCACCACCCCGGCGGGACCTATCACCGGGGAGCTGTTTTTT. It is translated as CATTPAGPITGELFF.

This chain links TRBV7-2 with TRBJ2-1, with 12 bases identical to TRBD1. V shed 5 bases, J shed 9 bases, and the junction held 8 bases outside the gene matches. CDR3 length: 15 amino acids. Germline V gene data show CDR1 as SGHTA and CDR2 as FQGNSA. This chain's CDR3 is CASSTGDRGHSEQFF. The CDR3 region has the DNA TGTGCCAGCAGCACTGGGGACAGGGGGCATTCTGAGCAGTTCTTC.

The chain carries TRBV7-2 and TRBJ1-2; D remains unclear. V dropped 2 bases and J dropped 0 bases, with 7 bases sitting between them. Germline V gene sequence: CDR1 SGHTA, CDR2 FQGNSA. The CDR3 totals 14 residues. Here the CDR3 reads CASSLLGSNYGYTF. DNA for the CDR3: TGTGCCAGCAGCTTACTGGGGTCTAACTATGGCTACACCTTC.

The chain has TRBV7-2 and TRBJ1-3; TRBD1 might be the D (5 bases). In germline, CDR1 is SGHTA, CDR2 FQGNSA. The CDR3 is made up of 15 amino acids. The V end lost 5 bases, the J end lost 6 bases, and 17 bases lay between the germline ends. The CDR3 DNA sequence: TGTGCCAGCAGCCCCGGTCCCGCAGGGCTAAACACCATATATTTT. It encodes CASSPGPAGLNTIYF.

V gene TRBV7-9 combines with J gene TRBJ1-1; D is uncertain. This CDR3 has 13 residues. CDR1 and CDR2 (germline): SEHNR, FQNEAQ (reference sequence). V gave up 2 bases and J gave up 1 base, with 5 bases separating them. CDR3 residues: CASSLMRNTEAFF. As DNA, the CDR3 is TGTGCCAGCAGCTTAATGAGGAACACTGAAGCTTTCTTT.

About this clone itself: Sequence at one end of the junction differs from germline and may be a read error. The gene calls are TRBV7-2 and TRBJ2-1, with D tentatively TRBD2 (6 bases). In germline, CDR1 is SGHTA, CDR2 FQGNSA. CDR3 length equals 15 residues. The CDR3 DNA reads as TGTGCCAGCAGCATAGCGGTTTCATCCTACAATGAGCAGTTCTTC. Protein sequence: CASSIAVSSYNEQFF. Variable domain in full (rest from reference TRBV7-2 and TRBJ2-1): GAGVSQSPSNKVTEKGKDVELRCDPISGHTALYWYRQSLGQGLEFLIYFQGNSAPDKSGLPSDRFSAERTGGSVSTLTIQRTQQEDSAVYLCASSIAVSSYNEQFFGPGTRLTVL.

J is TRBJ1-3 and V is TRBV7-9; 7 positions agree with TRBD1. Trimming took 6 bases from V and 0 from J; bases not matched to a gene: 17. The CDR3 loop spans 19 amino acids. CDR1 SEHNR and CDR2 FQNEAQ come from the germline V gene (reference sequence). CDR3: CASRSGAKQTGSSGNTIYF. The CDR3 DNA reads TGTGCCAGCAGATCAGGGGCCAAACAGACAGGGAGCTCTGGAAACACCATATATTTT. Full variable domain (rest looked up from reference TRBV7-9 and TRBJ1-3): DTGVSQNPRHKITKRGQNVTFRCDPISEHNRLYWYRQTLGQGPEFLTYFQNEAQLEKSRLLSDRFSAERPKGSFSTLEIQRTEQGDSAMYLCASRSGAKQTGSSGNTIYFGEGSWLTVV.

The chain recombines TRBV28 with TRBJ2-2; D gene ambiguous. CDR3 size: 15 residues. V dropped 4 bases and J dropped 6 bases, with 15 bases sitting between them. Germline CDR1 MDHEN, CDR2 SYDVKM. The DNA for the CDR3 is TGTGCCAGCAGTTCCCCGGCAAGTAAGGCCGGGGAGCTGTTTTTT. It translates to CASSSPASKAGELFF.

J is TRBJ2-2 and V is TRBV5-4; tentatively, D is TRBD1 (5 bases). The length of the CDR3 is 13 residues. Germline values: CDR1 SGHNT, CDR2 YYREEE (reference sequence). Deletions cut 4 bases from V and 4 bases from J, with 8 bases between. The CDR3 is CASSRQSTGELFF. DNA of the CDR3: TGTGCCAGCAGCCGACAGAGCACCGGGGAGCTGTTTTTT.

A word on this clone: Other DNA sequences within the sample encode an identical CDR3. The rearrangement joins TRBV18 to TRBJ1-1, with 7 bases that match TRBD1. The V and J ends lost 6 bases and 3 bases, in that order; junction bases with no gene match: 7. Germline V gives CDR1 KGHSH, CDR2 LQKENI. The CDR3 length is 14 residues. This CDR3 reads CASSPTGLDTEAFF. The CDR3 nucleotides read TGTGCCAGCTCGCCGACAGGGTTGGACACTGAAGCTTTCTTT.

The chain combines TRBV5-1 with TRBJ1-2; a weak D match, TRBD1 (5 bases). Germline CDR1 and CDR2: SGHRS and YFSETQ. V lost 0 bases to trimming and J lost 8 bases, with 14 bases between them. The CDR3 covers 14 residues. CDR3 in amino acids: CASSLADSPYGYTF. The DNA of the CDR3 is TGCGCCAGCAGCTTGGCCGACAGTCCCTACGGCTACACCTTC.